The 3 T cell receptor beta chains reported below all come from one sample, sequenced in a study of blood T cell repertoires in COVID-19. This table comes from immunoSEQ multiplex PCR, and its TCRdb copy is limited to in-frame clones, with some not included. This table has about 200,000 clones, more than 85% appearing once. The sample was peripheral blood. The receptors here all came from a man aged 60 to 69 with acute or convalescent COVID-19.

V and J are TRBV9 and TRBJ2-7; a possible D gene is TRBD1 (6 bases). This CDR3 has 13 residues. CDR1 is SGDLS and CDR2 is YYNGEE in the germline V gene. V gave up 2 bases and J gave up 5 bases, with 11 bases separating them. CDR3 amino acids: CASSVTGINEQYF. DNA for the CDR3: TGTGCCAGCAGCGTGACAGGTATCAACGAGCAGTACTTC.

The J gene is TRBJ1-5, the V gene TRBV6-6, with 11 bases lining up with TRBD1. CDR3 length equals 17 residues. The junction had 10 bases not matched to a gene; V was cut back by 6 bases and J by 3 bases. From germline, CDR1 is MNHNY and CDR2 SVGAGI (reference sequence). The CDR3 loop reads CASSRAGTGGINQPQHF. The DNA for the CDR3 is TGTGCCAGCAGCCGAGCCGGGACAGGGGGTATCAATCAGCCCCAGCATTTT.

The CDR3 sequence: CASSFYLEGAQADGYTF. The DNA of the CDR3 is TGTGCCAGCTCATTCTACCTCGAGGGGGCCCAGGCGGATGGCTACACCTTC. The chain joins TRBV18 to TRBJ1-2; 7 bases are a match to TRBD1. The CDR3 contains 17 residues. V was clipped by 5 bases and J by 6 bases; unmatched bases: 18. The germline V gene encodes CDR1 KGHSH and CDR2 LQKENI.